This passage covers 23 T cell receptor beta chains from one sample sequenced in a study of CD8+CD57+ T cells in acquired aplastic anemia. The TCR beta profiling, which covered VDJ combination and CDR3 sequence, was carried out using genomic DNA as the template. MiXCR was run by TCRdb on the reads, yielding one entry per CDR3 protein. The data contain some 190,000 distinct CDR3 sequences, around 50% of them seen just once; the ten biggest clones take up approximately 15%. Sequencing was done on a sample of sorted CD4+, CD8+, or CD8+CD57+ T cells (not recorded which) from PBMCs. These TCRs come from a human donor in good health, serving as a control.

The sample holds many counts of this clonotype. This rearrangement joins TRBV6-5 to TRBJ2-3; 7 nucleotides line up with TRBD1. The ends lost 2 bases at V and 1 base at J; junction bases unmatched: 9. Germline V gene sequence: CDR1 MNHEY, CDR2 SVGAGI. CDR3 length equals 17 residues. The CDR3 DNA follows: TGTGCCAGCAGTTACGAACAAAGACAGGGTGGCACAGATACGCAGTATTTT. This gives the protein CASSYEQRQGGTDTQYF.

Points on this clonotype: Since the CDR3 does not end with the conserved phenylalanine or tryptophan, this likely comes from a read error. The CDR3 DNA sequence: TGCAGTGTGGCGGGGGGTAACACAGATACGCAGTATCTC. It yields the protein CSVAGGNTDTQYL. This chain connects TRBV20-1 to TRBJ2-3, with TRBD2 matching over 8 bases. The CDR3 runs to 13 residues. The V and J ends lost 7 bases and 2 bases, in that order; junction bases with no gene match: 5. Germline assignment: CDR1 DFQATT and CDR2 SNEGSKA (reference sequence).

This clonotype was detected many times. V gene TRBV11-2 combines with J gene TRBJ1-5; tentative D call: TRBD1 (5 bases). V was cut by 0 bases and J by 6 bases, with 12 bases left in between. The CDR3 extends over 15 amino acids. Germline CDR1 is SGHAT and CDR2 is FQNNGV. The CDR3 loop reads CASSLDLGGSQPQHF. The CDR3 DNA is TGTGCCAGCAGCTTAGACTTGGGGGGAAGTCAGCCCCAGCATTTT.

The chain links TRBV19 to TRBJ2-7; D gene ambiguous. V was shortened by 2 bases and J by 5 bases, with 10 bases between the two germline ends. The CDR3 is 13 amino acids. Germline CDR1 and CDR2: LNHDA and SQIVND (reference sequence). DNA of the CDR3: TGTGCCAGTAGTATACGAGTTGCGGACGAGCAGTACTTC. As protein: CASSIRVADEQYF. Combining the CDR3 with reference TRBV19 and TRBJ2-7 gives the whole variable domain DGGITQSPKYLFRKEGQNVTLSCEQNLNHDAMYWYRQDPGQGLRLIYYSQIVNDFQKGDIAEGYSVSREKKESFPLTVTSAQKNPTAFYLCASSIRVADEQYFGPGTRLTVT.

This clonotype was seen repeatedly, ten times or more. The rearrangement uses TRBV5-6 and TRBJ2-5; D not resolved. The germline V gene has CDR1 SGHDT and CDR2 YYEEEE. The CDR3 consists of 15 residues. V was trimmed by 1 base and J by 5 bases, leaving 15 bases between them. CDR3 residues: CASSLSRHKGETQYF. As DNA, the CDR3 is TGTGCCAGCAGCTTGTCGAGACACAAAGGGGAGACCCAGTACTTC.

This clonotype was seen at least ten times. The chain combines TRBV9 with TRBJ1-6, with a weak D call TRBD1 (5 bases). This CDR3 is built from 14 residues. V lost 4 bases, J lost 7 bases, and 12 bases lay in between. The germline gives CDR1 SGDLS, CDR2 YYNGEE. The CDR3: CASSPTAKNSPLHF. In DNA, the CDR3 is TGTGCCAGCAGCCCGACAGCGAAGAATTCACCCCTCCACTTT.

This clonotype was counted at least ten times. The chain is built from TRBV7-2 and TRBJ1-2; no firm D call. Trimming left V 1 base short and J 5 bases short, with 14 bases between. Germline CDR1 reads SGHTA; CDR2 reads FQGNSA. The CDR3 length is 15 residues. DNA of the CDR3: TGTGCCAGCAGCTTAGAGGCGGTGGGAGGGTATGGCTACACCTTC. As protein: CASSLEAVGGYGYTF. The full variable domain, rest sourced from reference TRBV7-2 and TRBJ1-2, is GAGVSQSPSNKVTEKGKDVELRCDPISGHTALYWYRQSLGQGLEFLIYFQGNSAPDKSGLPSDRFSAERTGGSVSTLTIQRTQQEDSAVYLCASSLEAVGGYGYTFGSGTRLTVV.

The chain recombines TRBV25-1 with TRBJ1-2; D might be TRBD1 (5 bases). Trimming took 4 bases from V and 8 from J, leaving 14 bases between them. CDR1 and CDR2 from the germline V gene are MGHDK and SYGVNS. The CDR3 spans 13 residues. The CDR3 reads CASSVGDVGGYTF. CDR3 sequence (DNA): TGTGCCAGCAGTGTGGGGGACGTTGGAGGCTACACCTTC.

The chain joins TRBV29-1 to TRBJ1-1; TRBD1 matches at 8 bases. With 8 bases clipped from V and 1 base from J, the junction kept 3 bases outside the gene matches. Per the germline V gene, CDR1 is SQVTM and CDR2 is ANQGSEA. CDR3 length: 12 residues. CDR3 sequence reads: CSSQGGNTEAFF. The CDR3 region has the DNA TGCAGCTCACAGGGGGGGAACACTGAAGCTTTCTTT.

Ten or more counts support this clonotype. The V and J genes are TRBV7-2 and TRBJ2-1; 8 nucleotides align to TRBD1. Germline assignment: CDR1 SGHTA and CDR2 FQGNSA. This CDR3 is built from 15 residues. V lost 3 bases to trimming and J lost 3 bases; unmatched junction nucleotides: 4. The CDR3 bases are TGTGCCAGCAGCTTCCAGACAGGGGACTACAATGAGCAGTTCTTC. Protein: CASSFQTGDYNEQFF. The whole variable domain, remainder taken from reference TRBV7-2 and TRBJ2-1, is GAGVSQSPSNKVTEKGKDVELRCDPISGHTALYWYRQSLGQGLEFLIYFQGNSAPDKSGLPSDRFSAERTGGSVSTLTIQRTQQEDSAVYLCASSFQTGDYNEQFFGPGTRLTVL.

This sequence joins TRBV28 and TRBJ1-5; D perhaps matches TRBD1 (6 bases). The V gene's germline CDR1 is MDHEN and CDR2 SYDVKM. CDR3 length: 17 residues. The V gene lost 3 bases and the J gene lost 1 base, with 16 bases spanning the gap. CDR3 loop: CASSFSIGQSSNQPQHF. CDR3 bases: TGTGCCAGCAGTTTTTCCATCGGACAGTCAAGCAATCAGCCCCAGCATTTT.

This clonotype was counted at least ten times. A much larger clone sits a single nucleotide away, making a read error possible. The chain couples TRBV15 to TRBJ1-1; D perhaps matches TRBD1 (6 bases). Trimming stripped 1 base from V and 7 bases from J, with 13 bases between. The germline gives CDR1 LNHNV, CDR2 YYDKDF (reference sequence). The CDR3 consists of 14 residues. In nucleotides, the CDR3 is TGTGCCACCAGCAGAGGAACAGGGACCCATGAAGCTTTCTTT. Translated: CATSRGTGTHEAFF.

There are a few counts of this clonotype. The chain employs TRBV19 and TRBJ1-2, with D possibly being TRBD1 (5 bases). The CDR3 runs to 15 residues. From germline, CDR1 is LNHDA and CDR2 SQIVND (reference sequence). V lost 3 bases and J 1 base, leaving 12 bases between the germline ends. CDR3 coding DNA: TGTGCCAGTAGTATCTTTAAGGGGAGTAACTATGGCTACACCTTC. Amino acid sequence: CASSIFKGSNYGYTF.

This clonotype showed up many times. This rearrangement joins TRBV27 to TRBJ1-1; weak D call: TRBD1 (6 bases). This CDR3 region has 15 residues. The germline V gene has CDR1 MNHEY and CDR2 SMNVEV (reference sequence). V lost 9 bases to trimming and J lost 3 bases, with 20 bases between them. CDR3 in amino acids: CASNWGARTDTEAFF. The CDR3 nucleotides read TGTGCCAGTAATTGGGGGGCGCGGACGGACACTGAAGCTTTCTTT.

Only one count was recorded for this clonotype. The chain carries TRBV20-1 and TRBJ1-1; a weak D match, TRBD1 (5 bases). Germline-derived CDR1 and CDR2 are DFQATT and SNEGSKA (reference sequence). V shed 0 bases and J shed 6 bases, with 14 bases lying between them. The CDR3 is made up of 14 amino acids. The CDR3 loop is CSARDWASRAEAFF. The CDR3, as DNA: TGCAGTGCTAGAGATTGGGCTAGCAGGGCTGAAGCTTTCTTT.

This rearrangement joins TRBV12-3 or TRBV12-4 to TRBJ1-4; possible D gene TRBD1, 5 bases. The CDR3 sequence is 18 residues long. V was clipped by 2 bases and J by 0 bases, with 16 bases between them. Here the CDR3 reads CASSLPPAGVATNEKLFF. CDR3 nucleotide sequence: TGTGCCAGCAGTTTACCCCCGGCGGGGGTTGCAACTAATGAAAAACTGTTTTTT.

This clonotype was found once. This sequence joins TRBV15 and TRBJ1-6; D is uncertain. The germline gives CDR1 LNHNV, CDR2 YYDKDF (reference sequence). The V and J ends lost 0 bases and 9 bases respectively, with 6 bases between them. CDR3 length equals 13 residues. CDR3 bases: TGTGCCACCAGCAGAGACCGGGGTTCACCCCTCCACTTT. It yields the protein CATSRDRGSPLHF.

This clonotype appeared many times. This rearrangement joins TRBV9 to TRBJ2-2, with D uncertain. Germline values: CDR1 SGDLS, CDR2 YYNGEE. Trimming pared 2 bases from V and 7 bases from J, leaving 6 bases between. The CDR3 loop spans 12 amino acids. CDR3 residues: CASSVVRGELFF. The CDR3 DNA sequence: TGTGCCAGCAGCGTTGTGCGCGGGGAGCTGTTTTTT.

The gene calls are TRBV10-3 and TRBJ1-1, with 8 bases identical to TRBD1. Germline lookup yields CDR1 ENHRY and CDR2 SYGVKD. The CDR3 runs to 13 residues. V trimming: 8 bases; J trimming: 3 bases; junction bases outside the gene matches: 5. The CDR3 spells CAIGTGSHTEAFF. CDR3 coding DNA: TGTGCCATCGGGACAGGCTCCCACACTGAAGCTTTCTTT.

This clonotype was picked up many times. The chain uses TRBV20-1 and TRBJ1-1; D unresolved. In germline, CDR1 is DFQATT, CDR2 SNEGSKA (reference sequence). V lost 6 bases and J 3 bases, leaving 11 bases between the germline ends. The CDR3 is made up of 12 amino acids. This chain's CDR3 is CSAPGSYTEAFF. The CDR3 DNA reads as TGCAGTGCCCCCGGGTCCTACACTGAAGCTTTCTTT.

The chain uses TRBV5-6 and TRBJ2-3; the D gene is possibly TRBD1 (5 bases). This CDR3 contains 13 residues. Germline V gives CDR1 SGHDT, CDR2 YYEEEE. Trimming took off 5 bases at V and 6 bases at J, with 13 bases between the two ends. The DNA of the CDR3 is TGTGCCAGCAGTAAACCGAACAGGGATACGCAGTATTTT. It codes for CASSKPNRDTQYF.

J is TRBJ1-6 and V is TRBV12-3 or TRBV12-4; 7 nucleotides match TRBD1. CDR3 size: 14 residues. V was pared by 3 bases and J by 8 bases, with 4 bases of the junction left unmatched. The CDR3, as DNA: TGTGCCAGCAGTTTGACAGGGCGAGATTCACCCCTCCACTTT. Amino acids: CASSLTGRDSPLHF.

Regarding this clonotype: At one boundary the junction diverges from the germline segment, which might be a read error. This chain joins TRBV19 and TRBJ2-5, with D possibly being TRBD1 (8 bases). The CDR3 sequence is 16 residues long. Germline V CDR1 and CDR2: LNHDA, SQIVND (reference sequence). CDR3 DNA sequence: TGTGCCAGTAGTATCCCCTACAGGGGGGGCCAAGGGACCCAGTACTTC. Translating gives CASSIPYRGGQGTQYF.